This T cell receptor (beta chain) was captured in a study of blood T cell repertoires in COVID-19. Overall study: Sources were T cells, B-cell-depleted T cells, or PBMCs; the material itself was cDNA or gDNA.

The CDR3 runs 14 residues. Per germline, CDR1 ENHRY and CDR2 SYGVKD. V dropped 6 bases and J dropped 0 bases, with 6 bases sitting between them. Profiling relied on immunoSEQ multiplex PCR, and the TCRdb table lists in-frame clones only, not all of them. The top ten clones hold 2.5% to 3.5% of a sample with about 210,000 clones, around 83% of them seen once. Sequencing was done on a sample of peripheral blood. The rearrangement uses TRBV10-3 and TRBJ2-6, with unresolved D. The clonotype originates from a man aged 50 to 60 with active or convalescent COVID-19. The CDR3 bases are TGTGCCATCAGGGGCTTCTCTGGGGCCAACGTCCTGACTTTC. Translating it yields CAIRGFSGANVLTF.